A selection of T cell receptor beta chains follows, all from one sample in a study of OX40 agonist ivuxolimab in advanced cancers. Here immunoSEQ multiplex PCR was the method, and the copy in TCRdb shows in-frame clones only, minus some. The sample contains over 60,000 clones, 80% to 90% of which appear only once. The material was CD4+ or CD8+ T cells sorted from blood, obtained in a trial of the OX40 agonist ivuxolimab. The receptors were gathered from an adult with an advanced solid tumor such as melanoma, head and neck, liver or kidney cancer. Each CDR3 is given with its conserved first and last residue. A D gene is named only where the DNA matches it firmly. Clone size is shown for a subset of rows, as once, few, many or a class of expanded clone.

>TRBJ2-7|once|TRBV19|.
TGTGCCAGTAGTATAAGGTCAACAACCTACGAGCAGTACTTC
CASSIRSTTYEQYF
>TRBJ2-7|.|TRBV7-9|.
TGTGCCAGCAGAAGCCAGGGGAGGTCCTACGAGCAGTACTTC
CASRSQGRSYEQYF
>TRBJ2-3|.|TRBV6-5|TRBD1
TGTGCCAGCAGTCTCCCCGGGACAGCCACAGATACGCAGTATTTT
CASSLPGTATDTQYF
>TRBJ2-1|.|TRBV6-1|TRBD2
TGTGCCAGCAGGACTAGCGGGGGACCCAATGAGCAGTTCTTC
CASRTSGGPNEQFF
>TRBJ1-1|.|TRBV29-1|.
TGCAGCGTAAGACAGACGCCCACTGAAGCTTTCTTT
CSVRQTPTEAFF
>TRBJ1-3|.|TRBV19|.
TGTGCCAGTAGTCGGGCGGGAGGAAACACCATATATTTT
CASSRAGGNTIYF
>TRBJ1-5|.|TRBV6-1|TRBD1
TGTGCCAGCAGTGTCCAGGGGGGTGATCAGCCCCAGCATTTT
CASSVQGGDQPQHF
>TRBJ2-7|.|TRBV27|TRBD2
TGTGCCAGCAGTTACACTAGCGGGCCTACCTACGAGCAGTACTTC
CASSYTSGPTYEQYF
>TRBJ2-1|.|TRBV11-2|.
TGTGCCAGCAGCCGAGCGGCGGGGTATGAGCAGTTCTTC
CASSRAAGYEQFF
>TRBJ2-7|.|TRBV27|TRBD2
TGTGCCAGCAGTTTAAGTGTACGGGAGGCGCGCCACGAGCAGTACTTC
CASSLSVREARHEQYF
>TRBJ2-7|.|TRBV29-1|.
TGCAGCGTTGAAGCAGTCGTTTCCTACGAGCAGTACTTC
CSVEAVVSYEQYF
>TRBJ1-1|.|TRBV28|.
TGTGCCAGCAGCTCTGAGCGTGGGGTTAGGACTGAAGCTTTCTTT
CASSSERGVRTEAFF
>TRBJ2-5|.|TRBV6-4|TRBD2
TGTGCCAGCAGTCCCGACGGTGGTAGCGGGGGCTGGGAGACCCAGTACTTC
CASSPDGGSGGWETQYF
>TRBJ1-3|.|TRBV28|.
TGTGCCAGCAGCCCCCCGCCCTCTGGAAACACCATATATTTT
CASSPPPSGNTIYF
>TRBJ1-5|.|TRBV6-1|.
TGTGCCAGCAGTGATGGCAGGGGAGGCGGTCAGCCCCAGCATTTT
CASSDGRGGGQPQHF
>TRBJ2-7|.|TRBV7-9|.
TGTGCCAGCAGCCCCCAAGGGGGGGCCTGGGAGCAGTACTTC
CASSPQGGAWEQYF
>TRBJ2-7|.|TRBV5-4|.
TGTGCCAGCAGCTCAATCCTGGATCGGCCCTACGAGCAGTACTTC
CASSSILDRPYEQYF
>TRBJ1-1|.|TRBV5-8|.
TGTGCCAGCAGCTTGGAGGGGCCGGAAGCTTTCTTT
CASSLEGPEAFF
>TRBJ1-6|once|TRBV30|.
TGTGCCTGGACCGCGGGACTTTATAATTCACCCCTCCACTTT
CAWTAGLYNSPLHF
>TRBJ2-5|.|TRBV2|TRBD2
TGTGCCAGCAGTGAATTCCTAGCGGGAGGGCAAGAGACCCAGTACTTC
CASSEFLAGGQETQYF
>TRBJ1-2|.|TRBV11-2|TRBD1
TGTGCCAGCAGCTCAACCCTCGGACAGGGCACTAACTATGGCTACACCTTC
CASSSTLGQGTNYGYTF
>TRBJ1-6|.|TRBV30|.
TGTGCCTGGAGGGGCCCTGGACAGACGGGATATTCACCCCTCCACTTT
CAWRGPGQTGYSPLHF
>TRBJ1-5|.|TRBV5-1|.
TGCGCCAGCAGCTTGAGAGGGGGGAATCAGCCCCAGCATTTT
CASSLRGGNQPQHF
>TRBJ2-3|.|TRBV29-1|.
TGCAGCGTTGAGTTCTGGCAGGGTGCAGATACGCAGTATTTT
CSVEFWQGADTQYF
>TRBJ2-2|.|TRBV7-3|TRBD1
TGTGCCAGCAGCGCACAGGGGGCCGGGGAGCTGTTTTTT
CASSAQGAGELFF
>TRBJ2-7|.|TRBV27|TRBD1
TGTGCCAGCAGCGTACCGGGACAGGGGCTCTACGAGCAGTACTTC
CASSVPGQGLYEQYF
>TRBJ1-1|few|TRBV6-4|.
TGTGCCAGCAGTGCCCCCGGAGGGGACACCGTGATGAACACTGAAGCTTTCTTT
CASSAPGGDTVMNTEAFF
>TRBJ2-7|once|TRBV27|.
TGTGCCAGCAGTCCGGGACATCCGTCCTACGAGCAGTACTTC
CASSPGHPSYEQYF
>TRBJ1-1|.|TRBV18|.
TGTGCCAGCTCACCGTATCAGAACACTGAAGCTTTCTTT
CASSPYQNTEAFF
>TRBJ2-2|once|TRBV10-3|TRBD1
TGTGCCATCAGTGTGGGTCAGGGGGAGACCGGGGAGCTGTTTTTT
CAISVGQGETGELFF
>TRBJ2-1|.|TRBV29-1|TRBD2
TGCAGCGGGGGGACTAGGTCCCGCAATGAGCAGTTCTTC
CSGGTRSRNEQFF
>TRBJ2-1|.|TRBV7-3|TRBD2
TGTGCCAGCAGCCTCGGACTAGCAGACAATGAGCAGTTCTTC
CASSLGLADNEQFF
>TRBJ1-1|.|TRBV5-4|.
TGTGCCAGCAGCTTGGGGGGAACACAAAACACTGAAGCTTTCTTT
CASSLGGTQNTEAFF
>TRBJ2-6|.|TRBV2|TRBD2
TGTGCCAGCAGTGGGCTAGCGGGTGGCTCTGGGGCCAACGTCCTGACTTTC
CASSGLAGGSGANVLTF
>TRBJ1-6|.|TRBV30|.
TGTGCCTGGAGTGCGGGCGGGGGGAGATATAATTCACCCCTCCACTTT
CAWSAGGGRYNSPLHF
>TRBJ1-4|.|TRBV10-3|.
TGTGCCATCAGTGAGTCGACAGGATCGGGTGAAAAACTGTTTTTT
CAISESTGSGEKLFF
>TRBJ2-3|.|TRBV7-2|.
TGTGCCAGCGGCGGCTTGGGATCAAACACAGATACGCAGTATTTT
CASGGLGSNTDTQYF
>TRBJ2-7|.|TRBV5-1|TRBD1
TGCGCCAGCAGCCTCCCCGGGACAGGATCCCACGAGCAGTACTTC
CASSLPGTGSHEQYF
>TRBJ2-1|.|TRBV11-2|.
TGTGCCAGCCGCCTAGGGGGGTACAATGAGCAGTTCTTC
CASRLGGYNEQFF
>TRBJ2-7|once|TRBV14|.
TGTGCCAGCAGCCACGAGGGTTACGAGCAGTACTTC
CASSHEGYEQYF
>TRBJ1-6|.|TRBV7-2|.
TGTGCCAGCAGCCCCTGGACCAATTCACCCCTCCACTTT
CASSPWTNSPLHF
>TRBJ1-1|few|TRBV6-5|TRBD1
TGTGCCAGCAGTTATGGAGACAGGGCGGGCACTGAAGCTTTCTTT
CASSYGDRAGTEAFF
>TRBJ2-7|.|TRBV6-5|TRBD2
TGTGCCAGCAGTTACTCTGGGACTAGCGGGAGCTACGAGCAGTACTTC
CASSYSGTSGSYEQYF
>TRBJ1-4|.|TRBV30|.
TGTGCCTGGGGCAGGGCTATTGAAAAACTGTTTTTT
CAWGRAIEKLFF
>TRBJ1-5|.|TRBV4-1|TRBD1
TGCGCCAGCAGCCAAACCCCGGGACAGGGAATCCAGCCCCAGCATTTT
CASSQTPGQGIQPQHF
>TRBJ2-2|.|TRBV13|.
TGTGCCAGCAGCTTAGGCGGGGCAGGGGTGGCCGGGGAGCTGTTTTTT
CASSLGGAGVAGELFF
>TRBJ2-5|.|TRBV6-5|.
TGTGCCAGCAGTTACTCGACGGGAGCCCAAGAGACCCAGTACTTC
CASSYSTGAQETQYF
>TRBJ2-1|.|TRBV6-5|.
TGTGCCAGCAGTTCCTACCGGGAAACAAATGAGCAGTTCTTC
CASSSYRETNEQFF
>TRBJ1-5|few|TRBV28|.
TGTGCCAGCAGTTTGCAGGGCCCTAATCAGCCCCAGCATTTT
CASSLQGPNQPQHF
>TRBJ1-2|.|TRBV6-1|.
TGTGGCAGCGGGGGCAGGGATTTCAACTATGGCTACACCTTC
CGSGGRDFNYGYTF
>TRBJ2-6|.|TRBV9|.
TGTGCCAGCAGCGTCGCCAATCAGGGGACAGGGGCCAACGTCCTGACTTTC
CASSVANQGTGANVLTF
>TRBJ2-4|.|TRBV6-1|.
TGTGCCAGCAGTGCCAACAGGGGGGAGGGAAACATTCAGTACTTC
CASSANRGEGNIQYF